One sample yielded the 17 T cell receptor beta chains listed below, sequenced in a study of blood T cell repertoires in COVID-19 (dated by TCRdb to 2019 to 2021). Library preparation was by the immunoSEQ multiplex PCR assay. TCRdb obtained this table from immuneACCESS and retained in-frame rearrangements with V and J assigned. These tables miss some clones; where compared with another copy, unresolved V genes account for less than half of the shortfall, and the remainder is unexplained. The sample data list some 210,000 clones, and approximately 80% of these were observed just once. 4.3% of the sample lies in the top ten. Sequencing was done on a sample of PBMCs or T cells enriched from blood (not recorded which). These receptors all stem from a man between 25 and 39 years old with acute COVID-19.

V usage is TRBV9 and J usage is TRBJ2-5; maybe TRBD1 (6 bases). The germline V gene encodes CDR1 SGDLS and CDR2 YYNGEE. Trimming took off 3 bases at V and 5 bases at J, with 17 bases between the two ends. CDR3 length: 15 residues. CDR3 coding DNA: TGTGCCAGCAGCGGGGGGCCAGGTCTGGGGGAGACCCAGTACTTC. Protein product: CASSGGPGLGETQYF.

The chain combines TRBV6-5 with TRBJ1-4; D call uncertain. Looked up from germline, CDR1 is MNHEY and CDR2 is SVGAGI. V lost 0 bases to trimming and J lost 7 bases, with 9 bases between them. The CDR3 consists of 14 residues. CDR3 sequence (DNA): TGTGCCAGCAGTTACTCTGGAGGGATTGAAAAACTGTTTTTT. Residues: CASSYSGGIEKLFF.

This chain connects TRBV7-2 to TRBJ2-1; 10 bases line up with TRBD2. Germline values: CDR1 SGHTA, CDR2 FQGNSA. After removal of 1 base from V and 5 bases from J, the junction contained 2 bases not matched to a gene. This CDR3 is built from 15 residues. CDR3 coding DNA: TGTGCCAGCAGCTTAGAAGCGGGGGGGAACAATGAGCAGTTCTTC. It yields the protein CASSLEAGGNNEQFF.

The chain is built from TRBV21-1 and TRBJ1-2; the table calls TRBD1, which could not be checked here. TRBV21-1 is a pseudogene segment. This CDR3 has 14 amino acids. The CDR3 sequence is CASSRTGHRDGYTF. The CDR3 DNA is TGTGCCAGCAGCAGGACAGGTCATAGGGATGGCTACACCTTC.

V and J are TRBV5-1 and TRBJ2-7; possibly TRBD2 for D (6 bases). Trimming pared 0 bases from V and 0 bases from J, leaving 10 bases between. This CDR3 has 15 residues. Germline values: CDR1 SGHRS, CDR2 YFSETQ. Here the CDR3 DNA reads TGCGCCAGCAGCTTGGCGGTCGGGAGCTCCTACGAGCAGTACTTC. Its translation is CASSLAVGSSYEQYF.

The chain joins TRBV19 to TRBJ2-1; D not resolved. This CDR3 has 12 amino acids. Germline V gene lookup returns CDR1 LNHDA and CDR2 SQIVND (reference sequence). The V and J ends lost 6 bases and 4 bases respectively, with 7 bases between them. This CDR3 reads CASSQNYNEQFF. The CDR3 DNA is TGTGCCAGTAGCCAAAATTACAATGAGCAGTTCTTC.

The chain couples TRBV7-9 to TRBJ2-1, with TRBD1 matching over 10 bases. Unmatched junction bases numbered 11, after V lost 5 bases and J lost 7 bases. The CDR3 runs to 16 residues. Germline CDR1 reads SEHNR; CDR2 reads FQNEAQ (reference sequence). The CDR3 region has the DNA TGTGCCAGCAGCCGATACGGGACAGGGGTGAGGAATGAGCAGTTCTTC. As protein: CASSRYGTGVRNEQFF.

The chain joins TRBV19 to TRBJ2-4, with 11 bases fitting TRBD1. CDR1 and CDR2 from the germline V gene are LNHDA and SQIVND (reference sequence). This CDR3 has 15 amino acids. V shed 5 bases, J shed 7 bases, and the junction held 7 bases outside the gene matches. The CDR3 bases are TGTGCCAGTAGTCCCCGGACAGGGGGCACGAACATTCAGTACTTC. It codes for CASSPRTGGTNIQYF.

This clone was seen a single time. This chain connects TRBV5-1 to TRBJ2-7; D remains ambiguous. Germline V gives CDR1 SGHRS, CDR2 YFSETQ. The CDR3 totals 11 residues. The ends were cut back, 3 bases at V and 4 bases at J, with 5 bases in the middle. The CDR3 bases are TGCGCCAGCAGCTCAGGATACGAGCAGTACTTC. Its translation: CASSSGYEQYF.

This clone has a count of ten or more. V usage is TRBV3-1 (or the pseudogene TRBV3-2) and J usage is TRBJ2-5; D gene uncertain. This CDR3 spans 15 amino acids. The V and J ends lost 0 bases and 1 base respectively, with 9 bases between them. Germline V lookup: CDR1 LGHDT, CDR2 YNNKEL (reference sequence). CDR3 region: CASSQDGMPQETQYF. The DNA of the CDR3 is TGTGCCAGCAGCCAAGACGGTATGCCCCAAGAGACCCAGTACTTC.

The V and J genes are TRBV6-2 or TRBV6-3 and TRBJ2-3, with 10 bases fitting TRBD1. Germline loops: CDR1 MNHEY, CDR2 SVGEGT. Trimming at V came to 5 bases and at J to 4 bases, leaving 6 bases not matched to a gene. The CDR3 runs 15 residues. CDR3: CASSPTGGAADTQYF. CDR3 DNA: TGTGCCAGCAGTCCGACAGGGGGCGCGGCAGATACGCAGTATTTT.

This clone was seen only a few times. This chain links TRBV15 with TRBJ1-6, with D uncertain. The ends were cut back, 3 bases at V and 8 bases at J, with 11 bases in the middle. CDR1 is LNHNV, CDR2 YYDKDF, per germline (reference sequence). This CDR3 is built from 14 residues. The CDR3 DNA reads TGTGCCACCAGCAGGCCCGCGAGGGATTCACCCCTCCACTTT. Protein: CATSRPARDSPLHF.

The genes are TRBV5-1 and TRBJ1-1, with 9 bases fitting TRBD1. Unmatched junction bases numbered 10, after V lost 4 bases and J lost 0 bases. The CDR3 sequence is 17 residues long. Germline CDR1 is SGHRS and CDR2 is YFSETQ. This chain's CDR3 is CASSETPGQGMNTEAFF. CDR3 bases: TGCGCCAGCAGCGAAACCCCCGGACAGGGGATGAACACTGAAGCTTTCTTT.

The chain recombines TRBV29-1 with TRBJ2-3; 7 bases match TRBD1. This CDR3 spans 14 amino acids. Trimming took 3 bases from V and 0 from J; bases not matched to a gene: 3. Germline V gene data show CDR1 as SQVTM and CDR2 as ANQGSEA. The CDR3 DNA sequence: TGCAGCGTTGAGGAACAGGGGAGCACAGATACGCAGTATTTT. This encodes CSVEEQGSTDTQYF.

The chain couples TRBV19 to TRBJ2-3; 11 bases match TRBD2. Germline assignment: CDR1 LNHDA and CDR2 SQIVND (reference sequence). With V trimmed by 5 bases and J by 10 bases, 14 bases remained unmatched. This CDR3 is 16 amino acids long. CDR3 region: CASSVSSGGSSNPQYF. The CDR3 DNA sequence: TGTGCCAGTAGTGTTTCTAGCGGGGGGTCCTCAAATCCGCAGTATTTT.

V is TRBV7-6 and J is TRBJ2-7; 7 positions agree with TRBD1. Germline-derived CDR1 and CDR2 are SGHVS and FNYEAQ. The J segment lost 2 bases and the V segment lost 5 bases, leaving 6 bases of the junction unmatched. The CDR3 extends over 14 amino acids. CDR3 sequence (DNA): TGTGCCAGCAGCCTAAACAGGGGAACCTACGAGCAGTACTTC. This encodes CASSLNRGTYEQYF.

V gene TRBV5-6 combines with J gene TRBJ1-1; D remains unclear. V dropped 6 bases and J dropped 4 bases, with 13 bases sitting between them. Germline CDR1 reads SGHDT; CDR2 reads YYEEEE. The CDR3 has 13 residues. CDR3 DNA: TGTGCCAGCAACCCGGAGCCCTCCACTGAAGCTTTCTTT. This sequence encodes CASNPEPSTEAFF.